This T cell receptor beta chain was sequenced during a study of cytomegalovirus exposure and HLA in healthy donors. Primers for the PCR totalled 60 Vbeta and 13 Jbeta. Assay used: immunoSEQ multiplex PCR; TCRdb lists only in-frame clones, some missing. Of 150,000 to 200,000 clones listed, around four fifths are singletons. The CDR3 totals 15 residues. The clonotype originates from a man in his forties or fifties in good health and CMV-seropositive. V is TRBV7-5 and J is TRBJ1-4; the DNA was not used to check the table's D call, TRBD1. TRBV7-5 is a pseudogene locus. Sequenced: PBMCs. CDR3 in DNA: TGTGTCAGAAGCTTAGTGGCAGGGTGGGGTGAAAAACTGTTTTTT. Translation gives CVRSLVAGWGEKLFF.